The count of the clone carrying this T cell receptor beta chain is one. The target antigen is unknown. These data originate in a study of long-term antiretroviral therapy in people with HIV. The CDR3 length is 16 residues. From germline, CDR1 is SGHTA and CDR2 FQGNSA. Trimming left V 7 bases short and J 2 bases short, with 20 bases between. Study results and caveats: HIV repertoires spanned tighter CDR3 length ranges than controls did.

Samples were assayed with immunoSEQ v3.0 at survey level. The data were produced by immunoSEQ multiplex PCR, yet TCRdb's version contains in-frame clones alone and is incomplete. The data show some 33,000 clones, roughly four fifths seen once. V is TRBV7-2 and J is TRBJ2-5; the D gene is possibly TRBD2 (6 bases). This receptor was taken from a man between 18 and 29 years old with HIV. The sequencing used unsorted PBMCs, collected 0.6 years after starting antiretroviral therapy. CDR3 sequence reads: CASTAGLALKQETQYF. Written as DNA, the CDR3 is TGTGCCAGCACCGCCGGGCTAGCGCTAAAACAAGAGACCCAGTACTTC.